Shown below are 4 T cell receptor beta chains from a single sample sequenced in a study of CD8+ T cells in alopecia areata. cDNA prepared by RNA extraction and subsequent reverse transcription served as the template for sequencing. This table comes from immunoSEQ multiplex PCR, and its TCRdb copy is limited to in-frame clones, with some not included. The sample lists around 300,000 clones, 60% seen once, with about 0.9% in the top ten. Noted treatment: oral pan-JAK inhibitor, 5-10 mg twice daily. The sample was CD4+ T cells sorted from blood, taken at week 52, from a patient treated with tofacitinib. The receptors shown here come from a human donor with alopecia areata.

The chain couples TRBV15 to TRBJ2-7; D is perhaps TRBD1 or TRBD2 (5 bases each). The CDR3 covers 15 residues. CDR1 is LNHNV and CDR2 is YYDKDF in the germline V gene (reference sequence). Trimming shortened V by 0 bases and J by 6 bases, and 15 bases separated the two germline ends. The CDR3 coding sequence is TGTGCCACCAGCAGAGATGCGGGCAGGGTTGGCGAGCAGTACTTC. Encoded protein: CATSRDAGRVGEQYF.

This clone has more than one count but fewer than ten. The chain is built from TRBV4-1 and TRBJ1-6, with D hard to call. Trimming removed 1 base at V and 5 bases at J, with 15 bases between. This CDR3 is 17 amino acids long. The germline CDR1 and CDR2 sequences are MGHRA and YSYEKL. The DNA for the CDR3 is TGCGCCAGCAGCCAAGCGCGGGGATCGGAGGATAATTCACCCCTCCACTTT. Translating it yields CASSQARGSEDNSPLHF.

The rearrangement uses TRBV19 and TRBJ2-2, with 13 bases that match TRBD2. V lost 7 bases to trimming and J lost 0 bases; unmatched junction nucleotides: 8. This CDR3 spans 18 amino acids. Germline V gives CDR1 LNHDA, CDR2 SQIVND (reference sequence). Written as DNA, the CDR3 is TGTGCCAGTATCCGACCGGGACTAGCGGGGTCGAACACCGGGGAGCTGTTTTTT. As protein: CASIRPGLAGSNTGELFF.

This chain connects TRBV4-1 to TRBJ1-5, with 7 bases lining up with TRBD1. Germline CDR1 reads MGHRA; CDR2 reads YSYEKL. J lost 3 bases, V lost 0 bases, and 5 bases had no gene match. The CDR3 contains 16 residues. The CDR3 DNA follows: TGCGCCAGCAGCCAAGACGACAGGGCCCTCAATCAGCCCCAGCATTTT. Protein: CASSQDDRALNQPQHF.